This T cell receptor (beta chain) was retrieved from a study of PD-L1 blockade in urothelial cancer. Study at large: Analyses were performed on blood at 3 weeks after treatment start (the second dose) and at 6 weeks.

The CDR3 covers 17 residues. Per the germline V gene, CDR1 is SGDLS and CDR2 is YYNGEE. V lost 2 bases to trimming and J lost 5 bases, with 17 bases between them. The data were produced by immunoSEQ multiplex PCR, yet TCRdb's version contains in-frame clones alone and is incomplete. Among tens of thousands of clones listed, roughly 85% were seen once. Time point of the sample: pretreatment peripheral blood. The receptor was isolated from a woman aged 55 to 70 with urothelial cancer. The V gene is TRBV9, the J gene TRBJ1-6; D may be TRBD1 (5 bases). Source: PBMCs, taken around atezolizumab (anti-PD-L1) treatment. CDR3 residues: CASSVGLQELHNSPLHF. CDR3 in DNA: TGTGCCAGCAGCGTGGGGTTACAGGAGCTCCATAATTCACCCCTCCACTTT.